This TCR beta chain appears in the sequencing data of a study of blood T cell repertoires in COVID-19. Study-level background: Both acute and convalescent COVID-19 samples were obtained from the United States, Italy and Spain. T cells, B-cell-depleted T cells, or PBMCs provided the cDNA or gDNA that served as material.

This clone was observed once. Clones were read by immunoSEQ multiplex PCR, and TCRdb kept only the in-frame ones, dropping some. The data hold some 48,000 clones, with around 90% observed a single time. This CDR3 is built from 15 residues. The V gene's germline CDR1 is KGHSH and CDR2 LQKENI. V gave up 2 bases and J gave up 2 bases; unmatched junction bases: 3. The chain combines TRBV18 with TRBJ2-5, with 9 bases that match TRBD2. The TCR sequence derives from a man aged 50 to 59 with active COVID-19. Input material: peripheral blood. As DNA, the CDR3 is TGTGCCAGCTCACCATATACTAGCGGGCAAGAGACCCAGTACTTC. Translation: CASSPYTSGQETQYF.